The source of this T cell receptor beta chain is a study of prognosis after radiotherapy for stage I lung cancer (dated by TCRdb to 2020 to 2022). Study-level background: Between April 2018 and early 2019, under 20 patients with stage I NSCLC were enrolled in Nanjing, China. Oligometastatic NSCLC after surgical resection of the primary tumor was present in roughly five patients, while newly diagnosed primary stage I lung tumors were present in approximately 14. Ages in the cohort of around 14 men and about six women ranged from roughly 53 to 84 years, with a median of 74. The study sequenced approximately 38 blood samples from 19 patients, one before and one after SBRT per patient. After SBRT, distant metastases developed in about 20% of the 19 patients at a median of approximately seven months, while the remaining 15 patients had no significant progression. Every patient was regarded as medically inoperable, because of comorbidities in some twelve cases and refusal of surgery in seven or eight cases. In every patient, SBRT was given without any concurrent therapy. Tumor histology was squamous cell carcinoma in over 5 patients and adenocarcinoma in some 13. The study profiled peripheral blood TCR beta repertoires from stage I NSCLC patients before and after stereotactic body radiotherapy and related them to distant failure. Image-guided IMRT or VMAT was used to deliver SBRT in 3 to 5 fractions at a biologically effective dose of at least 100 Gy.

Two rounds of multiplex PCR on genomic DNA were used to amplify the TCR beta CDR3 region. The first PCR round used primers specific to each TRBV and TRBJ gene, with sequences filed in Chinese patent CN105087789A. Universal primers were used in the second round of PCR. The Roche High Pure PCR Template Preparation Kit was used to extract genomic DNA from frozen PBMCs. Paired-end sequencing with 151 bp reads was performed on the libraries using an Illumina HiSeq 3000. Per the source publication's procedure: Raw reads lacking the multiplex PCR primer sequences were removed with CutAdapt. Using PEAR, the high-quality paired reads were merged into contigs. MiXCR assigned TRB V, D and J gene segments to each contig by aligning to reference sequences. To remove sequencing errors, CDR3 sequences were clustered according to base quality and sequence similarity. Shannon entropy, normalized by the natural log of the productive TCR sequence number, served as the measure of diversity. One minus Shannon entropy divided by the natural log of the number of unique clonotypes was used as the definition of clonality. Progression-free survival cut-offs for repertoire metrics were chosen using the Youden index of ROC curves, with analyses run in R 3.5.3. TCRdb took the public reads, trimmed them with fastp at Q25, ran MiXCR for clone calling and kept in-frame beta chains. Each record represents a unique CDR3 protein, reported with the most common genes and DNA among its rows. TCRdb's processing, not the study's, gives the V and J calls here. This sample gives fewer than 14,000 distinct CDR3 sequences in total; approximately 50% of them show up just once. In total, the top ten clones hold roughly 7% of the sample.

Via the germline V gene, CDR1 is MNHEY and CDR2 SVGAGI. The CDR3 numbers 16 residues from cysteine through phenylalanine. Just CDR3 DNA is preserved here, 48 bases in frame from base 1. General findings and caveats noted by the study authors: No determination of tumor specificity was made for expanded TCR clones. Post-SBRT Shannon entropy and its change from baseline were lower in patients who developed distant metastases; baseline Shannon entropy was not associated with metastases. Differences by metastasis status were reportedly seen in TRBV and TRBJ usage frequencies, involving two V genes at baseline and, after SBRT, several V genes and two J genes. Unique TCR clone counts fell after SBRT (median around 11,000 before versus several thousand after; Wilcoxon paired P=0.011). The study was limited by the small cohort and short follow-up, and independent validation of the study findings is required. All reported P values were unadjusted for multiple comparisons.

No patient had a history of other malignancies or prior chemotherapy or radiotherapy, and all had node-negative disease on CT and PET/CT. At each of the two time points, about 6.3 milliliters of peripheral venous blood were collected into EDTA tubes. Ficoll-Paque Plus density-gradient centrifugation was used to isolate PBMCs. Samples were stored at -80°C immediately after collection until analysis. Of note for this clonotype: Its antigen specificity is not known. The junction shows a germline mismatch at one end, possibly a read error.

The sequences come from PBMCs, collected before or after stereotactic body radiation therapy (not recorded which). The sequence was obtained from a donor older than 45 with non-small cell lung cancer. The rearranged segments are TRBV6-5 and TRBJ2-5, with 7 middle bases fitting TRBD2. Here the CDR3 is given as CASSCFAGDIQDTQYF. The DNA is TGTGCCAGCAGTTGCTTCGCGGGAGACATACAAGACACCCAGTACTTC.